The T cell receptor (beta chain) under discussion was sequenced for a study of blood T cell repertoires in COVID-19. CDR1 and CDR2 from the germline V gene are MNHEY and SVGAGI. This CDR3 comprises 15 residues. Trimming at V came to 6 bases and at J to 5 bases, leaving 10 bases not matched to a gene. TCRdb's copy holds only in-frame clones and misses some; the assay was immunoSEQ multiplex PCR. Of 99,000 or so clones listed, around 90% were seen once; the top ten hold about 6.3%. The chain uses TRBV6-5 and TRBJ2-1, with TRBD1 matching 7 bases. The receptor comes from a human donor in a cohort sampled during active COVID-19. Sequenced sample: peripheral blood. The chain's CDR3 is CASRPSQGFHNEQFF. CDR3 DNA sequence: TGTGCCAGCAGACCATCACAGGGGTTCCACAATGAGCAGTTCTTC.